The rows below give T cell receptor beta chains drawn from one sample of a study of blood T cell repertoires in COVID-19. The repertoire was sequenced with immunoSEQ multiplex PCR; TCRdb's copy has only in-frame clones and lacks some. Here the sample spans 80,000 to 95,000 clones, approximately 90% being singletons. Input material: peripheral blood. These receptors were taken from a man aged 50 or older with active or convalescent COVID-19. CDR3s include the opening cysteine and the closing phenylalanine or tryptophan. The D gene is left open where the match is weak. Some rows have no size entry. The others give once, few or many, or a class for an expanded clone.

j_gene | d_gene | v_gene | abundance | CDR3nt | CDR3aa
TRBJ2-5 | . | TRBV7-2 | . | TGTGCCAGCAGCTTAGCGGGCCAGCCCCAAGAGACCCAGTACTTC | CASSLAGQPQETQYF
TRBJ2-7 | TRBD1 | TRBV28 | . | TGTGCCAGCAGTTTCTTACAGGGGGACTCCGAGCAGTACTTC | CASSFLQGDSEQYF
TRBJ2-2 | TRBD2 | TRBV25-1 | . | TGTGCCAGCAGTGATTCCTTAGCGGGAACGAACACCGGGGAGCTGTTTTTT | CASSDSLAGTNTGELFF
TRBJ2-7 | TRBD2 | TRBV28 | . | TGTGCCAGCACGGGACTAGCGGGGGGCCCTCGATACTCCTACGAGCAGTACTTC | CASTGLAGGPRYSYEQYF
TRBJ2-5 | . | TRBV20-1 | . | TGCAGTGCCGGCAGGGGTGAGACCCAGTACTTC | CSAGRGETQYF
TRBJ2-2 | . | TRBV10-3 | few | TGTGCCACCAAACAGGGCAGGACCGGGGAGCTGTTTTTT | CATKQGRTGELFF
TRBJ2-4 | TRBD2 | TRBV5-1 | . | TGCGCCAGCAGCTTGGCCAGCGGGGACATTCAGTACTTC | CASSLASGDIQYF
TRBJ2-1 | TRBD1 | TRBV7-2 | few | TGTGCCAGCAGGTACAGGGGTGGGAGAGGGCTCCGTGAGCAGTTCTTC | CASRYRGGRGLREQFF
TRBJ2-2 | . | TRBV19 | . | TGTGCCAGTATTACGGACACCGGGGAGCTGTTTTTT | CASITDTGELFF
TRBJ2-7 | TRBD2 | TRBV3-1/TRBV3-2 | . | TGTGCCAGCAGCCAGCGGGAGTGGGATTTCTACGAGCAGTACTTC | CASSQREWDFYEQYF
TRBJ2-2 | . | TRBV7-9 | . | TGTGCCAGCAGCCCCACGCACCTAGGTTCCGGGGAGCTGTTTTTT | CASSPTHLGSGELFF
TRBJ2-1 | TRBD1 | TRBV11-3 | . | TGTGCCAGCAGCTTAGGCCATCCGGGACAGGTCCCCTATGAGCAGTTCTTC | CASSLGHPGQVPYEQFF
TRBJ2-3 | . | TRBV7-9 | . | TGTGCCAGCAGCTTACCCGGGAGTCCAGATACGCAGTATTTT | CASSLPGSPDTQYF
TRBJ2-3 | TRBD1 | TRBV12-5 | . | TGTGCTAGTGGTTTACAGGGGACCGCAGATACGCAGTATTTT | CASGLQGTADTQYF
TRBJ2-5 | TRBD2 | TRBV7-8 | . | TGTGCCAGCAGCGGACTAGTCAGGGAGACCCAGTACTTC | CASSGLVRETQYF
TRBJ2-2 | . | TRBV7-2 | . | TGTGCCAGCACCTCTTGGGGGGGCCTCACCGGGGAGCTGTTTTTT | CASTSWGGLTGELFF
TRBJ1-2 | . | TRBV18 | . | TGTGCCAGCTCACCACCAATCGGGTATGGCTACACCTTC | CASSPPIGYGYTF
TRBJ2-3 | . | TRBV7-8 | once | TGTGCCAGCAGTAGAAGAAGTGTTCCCCCCACAGATACGCAGTATTTT | CASSRRSVPPTDTQYF
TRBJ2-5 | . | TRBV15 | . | TGTGCCACCAGCAGAGATCGGGTGCCCCAAGAGACCCAGTACTTC | CATSRDRVPQETQYF
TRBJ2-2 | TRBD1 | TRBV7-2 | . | TGTGCCAGCAGCTTGCAGGGGACAGGGGTTGGCGGGGAGCTGTTTTTT | CASSLQGTGVGGELFF
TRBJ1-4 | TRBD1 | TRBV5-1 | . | TGCGCCAGCAGCTTGTGGGGGACAGGGTCTGTAGATGAAAAACTGTTTTTT | CASSLWGTGSVDEKLFF
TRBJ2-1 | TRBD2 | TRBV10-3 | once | TGTGCCATCGGTCAGCGGGGGGGCTCGGATGAGCAGTTCTTC | CAIGQRGGSDEQFF
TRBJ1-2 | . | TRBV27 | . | TGTGCCAGCAGTCGCAGGGATCGAAGTGGCTACACCTTC | CASSRRDRSGYTF